This T cell receptor beta chain is drawn from a study of OX40 agonist ivuxolimab in advanced cancers. Looking at the study overall: Ivuxolimab was a fully human IgG2 agonistic monoclonal antibody targeting the costimulatory receptor OX40 (CD134). Peripheral TCRbeta sequencing aimed to test whether ivuxolimab altered TCR sequence diversity and caused clonal T-cell expansion. Of the approximately 53 patients in dose escalation, some 20 had hepatocellular carcinoma, roughly 15 had melanoma, 9 had renal cell carcinoma and 9 had head and neck cancer. The paper covers the monotherapy dose-escalation part of the phase I ivuxolimab trial, which included N ≈ 50 patients. Three dose-escalation patients achieved partial responses, one with hepatocellular carcinoma and two with cutaneous melanoma. Patients were allowed to have had prior anti-PD-1, anti-PD-L1 or anti-CTLA-4 therapy, and approximately 40% of the dose-escalation patients had been treated with checkpoint inhibitors. Intravenous ivuxolimab was administered to patients every 2 weeks at six dose levels: 0.01, 0.1, 0.3, 1.5, 3 and 10 mg/kg. In the dose-escalation cohort, roughly 82% of patients were male, and the mean age was roughly 60 years with a range of roughly 23 to 79. The research as a whole found: At doses from 0.1 to 3.0 mg/kg, clonal expansion was seen in both CD4+ and CD8+ blood T cells between baseline and week 6. Low levels of normalized T-cell clonal expansion were also seen in some nonresponding patients. In the 0.1-3.0 mg/kg groups, partial responders were among the patients with the lowest normalized peripheral clonal expansion, particularly in CD8+ T cells. After ivuxolimab, expanded clones were on average more numerous among CD8+ T cells than among CD4+ T cells. The antigen specificity of the clonally expanded peripheral T cells was not determined.

The germline V gene specifies SGHVS as CDR1 and FQNEAQ as CDR2. Taken from cysteine to phenylalanine, the CDR3 has 14 residues. The read is trimmed to its CDR3 DNA, 42 bases read in frame from base 1. V is pruned by 3 bases and J by 4 bases, leaving 3 bases of the junction without a gene match. For sequencing of the TCRbeta CDR3 region, genomic DNA was extracted from the sorted cells. The immunoSEQ Assay was used for sequencing of TCRbeta CDR3 regions. What TCRdb holds here is the immuneACCESS table cut down to in-frame rearrangements. Part of the clones is not present; checked against another copy, under half of the missing clones reflect an unresolved V gene, and the others are unexplained. This sample holds 60,000 to 75,000 clones; 84% were observed only once. The ten largest clonotypes hold around 8% of the sample. Of note for this clone: It lacks a known antigen. Base qualities were left out, and no much larger clone turns up one base away.

The trial excluded patients who had a history of autoimmune disease or were on systemic immunosuppression. Peripheral blood for TCR sequencing was drawn from every dose cohort at baseline, at cycle 4 day 1 and at cycle 7 day 1. Samples were obtained from an open-label, multicenter, first-in-human phase I dose-escalation trial of ivuxolimab. Adults with locally advanced or metastatic melanoma, renal cell, hepatocellular, or head and neck squamous cell carcinoma were enrolled in the trial. Before TCR sequencing, CD4+ T cells and CD8+ T cells were sorted from peripheral blood as separate populations. The receptor was derived from an adult with an advanced solid tumor such as melanoma, head and neck, liver or kidney cancer. Sequenced material: CD4+ or CD8+ T cells sorted from blood, taken in a trial of the OX40 agonist ivuxolimab. The chain couples TRBV7-8 to TRBJ1-2, and TRBD1 matches 9 of the central bases. The CDR3 amino acid sequence is: CASSLGQGAYGYTF. At the DNA level, the sequence is TGTGCCAGCAGCTTGGGACAGGGAGCCTATGGCTACACCTTC.